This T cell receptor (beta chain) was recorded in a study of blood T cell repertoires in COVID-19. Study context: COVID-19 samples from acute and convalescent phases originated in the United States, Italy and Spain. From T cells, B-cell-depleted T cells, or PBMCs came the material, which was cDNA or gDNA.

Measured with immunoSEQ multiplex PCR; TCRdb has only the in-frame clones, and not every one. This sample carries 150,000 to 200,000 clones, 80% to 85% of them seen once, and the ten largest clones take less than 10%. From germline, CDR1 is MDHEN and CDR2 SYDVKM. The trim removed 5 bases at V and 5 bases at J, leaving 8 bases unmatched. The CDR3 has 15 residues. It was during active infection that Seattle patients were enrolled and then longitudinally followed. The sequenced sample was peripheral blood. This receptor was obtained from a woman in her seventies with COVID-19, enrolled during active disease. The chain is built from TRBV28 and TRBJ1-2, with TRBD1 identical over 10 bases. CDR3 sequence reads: CASSPIRDRGYGYTF. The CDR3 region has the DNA TGTGCCAGCAGTCCTATTCGGGACAGGGGTTATGGCTACACCTTC.